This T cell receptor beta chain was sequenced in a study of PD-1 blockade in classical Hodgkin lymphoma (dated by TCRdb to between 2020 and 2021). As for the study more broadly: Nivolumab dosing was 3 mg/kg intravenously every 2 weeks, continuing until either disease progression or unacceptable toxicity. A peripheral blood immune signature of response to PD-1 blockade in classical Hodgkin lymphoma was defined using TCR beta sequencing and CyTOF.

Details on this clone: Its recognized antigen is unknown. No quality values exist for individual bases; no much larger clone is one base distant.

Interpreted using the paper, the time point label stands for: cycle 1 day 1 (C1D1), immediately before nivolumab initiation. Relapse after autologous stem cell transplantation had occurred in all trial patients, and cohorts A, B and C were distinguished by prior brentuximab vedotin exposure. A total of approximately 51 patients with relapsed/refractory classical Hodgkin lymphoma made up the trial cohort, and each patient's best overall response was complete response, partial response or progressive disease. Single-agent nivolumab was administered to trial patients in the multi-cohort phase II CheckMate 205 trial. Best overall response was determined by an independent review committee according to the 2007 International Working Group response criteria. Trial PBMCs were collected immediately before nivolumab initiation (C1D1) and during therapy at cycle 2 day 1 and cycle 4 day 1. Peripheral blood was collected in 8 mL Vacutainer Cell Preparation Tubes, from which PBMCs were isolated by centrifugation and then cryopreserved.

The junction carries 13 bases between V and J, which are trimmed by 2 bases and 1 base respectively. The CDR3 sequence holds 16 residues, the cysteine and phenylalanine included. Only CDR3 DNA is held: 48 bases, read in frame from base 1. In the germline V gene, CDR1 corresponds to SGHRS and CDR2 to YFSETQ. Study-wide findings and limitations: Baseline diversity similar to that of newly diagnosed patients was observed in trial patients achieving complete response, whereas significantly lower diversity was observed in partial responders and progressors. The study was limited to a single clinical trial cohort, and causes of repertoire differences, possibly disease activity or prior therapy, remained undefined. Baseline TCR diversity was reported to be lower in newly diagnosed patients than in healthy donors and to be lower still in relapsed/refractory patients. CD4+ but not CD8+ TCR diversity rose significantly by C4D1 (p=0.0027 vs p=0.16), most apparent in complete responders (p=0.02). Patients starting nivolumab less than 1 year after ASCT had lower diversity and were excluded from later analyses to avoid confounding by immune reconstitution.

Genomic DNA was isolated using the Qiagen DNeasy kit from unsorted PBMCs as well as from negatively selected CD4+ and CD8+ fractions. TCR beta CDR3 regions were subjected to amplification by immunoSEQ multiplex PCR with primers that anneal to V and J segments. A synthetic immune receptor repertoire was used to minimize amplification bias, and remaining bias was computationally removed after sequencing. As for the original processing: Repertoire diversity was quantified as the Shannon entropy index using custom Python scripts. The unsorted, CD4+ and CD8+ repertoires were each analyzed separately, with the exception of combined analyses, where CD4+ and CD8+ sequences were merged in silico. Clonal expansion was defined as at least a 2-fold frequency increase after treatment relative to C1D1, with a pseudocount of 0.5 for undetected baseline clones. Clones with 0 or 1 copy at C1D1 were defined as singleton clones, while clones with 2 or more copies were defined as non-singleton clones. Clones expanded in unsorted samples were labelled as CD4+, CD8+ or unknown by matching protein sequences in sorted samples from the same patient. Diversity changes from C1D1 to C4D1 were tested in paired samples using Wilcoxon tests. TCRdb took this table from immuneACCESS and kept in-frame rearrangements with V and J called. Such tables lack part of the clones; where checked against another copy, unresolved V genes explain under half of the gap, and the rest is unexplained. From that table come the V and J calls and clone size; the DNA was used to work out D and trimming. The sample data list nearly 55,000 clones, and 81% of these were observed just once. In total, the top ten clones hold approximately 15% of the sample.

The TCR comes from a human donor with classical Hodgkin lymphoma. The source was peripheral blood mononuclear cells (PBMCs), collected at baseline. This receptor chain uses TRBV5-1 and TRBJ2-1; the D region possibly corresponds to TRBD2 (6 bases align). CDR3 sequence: CASSLLGGKSYNEQFF. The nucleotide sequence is TGCGCCAGCAGCTTATTAGGCGGGAAGTCCTACAATGAGCAGTTCTTC.